The sequence of this T cell receptor beta chain was determined in a study of blood T cell repertoires in COVID-19. There are 16 residues in the CDR3. After removal of 3 bases from V and 5 bases from J, the junction contained 11 bases not matched to a gene. Germline V gives CDR1 SGHAT, CDR2 FQNNGV. In the original analysis: By means of reference gene primer amplification, nucleated cell counts were estimated. Repertoires were generated with immunoSEQ multiplex PCR, while TCRdb's copy carries only in-frame clones and drops some. V, J and clone size are taken as reported in that table, and D and trimming were inferred from the DNA itself. Here the sample spans 60,000 or so clones, under 80% being singletons.

The sequenced sample consisted of PBMCs or T cells enriched from blood (not recorded which). The V gene is TRBV11-2, the J gene TRBJ2-5, with 8 bases that match TRBD2. The TCR originated in a woman aged 60-70 years who had been exposed to COVID-19. In nucleotides, the CDR3 is TGTGCCAGCAGCTTGCTCGCGGGGGGTTCCATGGAGACCCAGTACTTC. The encoded protein is CASSLLAGGSMETQYF.